The 2 T cell receptor beta chains given below trace back to one sample, sequenced in a study of T-cell memory formation after mild COVID-19. TCRdb fed the 5' RACE reads into MiXCR, producing one record per CDR3 protein. Found here are about 440,000 distinct CDR3 sequences, around 18% of them singletons; the top ten hold roughly 8%. Sequenced material: PBMCs or a T cell subset sorted from them (not recorded which). All receptors come from an adult woman who had mild COVID-19 (a few samples of this study predate the infection). Cell type and time point are not known.

The chain carries TRBV6-5 and TRBJ1-1; TRBD1 might be the D (6 bases). The V end was cut by 7 bases, the J end by 0 bases, with 12 bases between. Germline V gene sequence: CDR1 MNHEY, CDR2 SVGAGI. This CDR3 has 14 residues. The CDR3 coding sequence is TGTGCCAGCATCAAGGGGGGTTTGAACACTGAAGCTTTCTTT. Translated: CASIKGGLNTEAFF.

The chain uses TRBV6-5 and TRBJ2-1; 7 bases line up with TRBD2. V was clipped by 8 bases and J by 6 bases; unmatched bases: 10. The V gene's germline CDR1 is MNHEY and CDR2 SVGAGI. This CDR3 is built from 14 residues. The CDR3, as DNA: TGTGCCAGCTCCCCGGTGGGCGGGAGCAATGAGCAGTTCTTC. Encoded protein: CASSPVGGSNEQFF.